The T cell receptor beta chain under discussion was sequenced for a study of shared clonotypes between healthy human individuals (dated by TCRdb to the early 2020s). Regarding the complete study: The cohort included three men and a couple of women between 18 and 49 years of age. For each donor, CD4 naive and CD4 memory were each given three plates, CD8 naive was given two plates, and CD8 memory was given one plate. Per donor, leukapheresis produced somewhere between about 0.85 and 9.5 billion PBMCs. Libraries were prepared and TCR repertoires were sequenced by different laboratories using diverse techniques, in order to increase sequencing depth and limit assay-specific biases. To estimate repertoire size and how much clonotypes are shared between individuals, the study performed deep sequencing of blood TCR repertoires from 4 to 6 healthy adults.

Donors were healthy HIV-negative adults with no recently reported acute infections or vaccinations. All donors were Caucasian adults living in Nashville, Tennessee, USA. CD4+ T cells were enriched through magnetic negative selection, after which naive cells were positively selected on CD45RA and the remaining negative fraction served as the memory subset. After blood collection by leukapheresis, PBMCs were isolated using Ficoll-Histopaque density gradient centrifugation and then cryopreserved in the vapor phase of liquid nitrogen. Analytical flow cytometry was used to check the purity and quantity of every magnetically sorted T cell population. Each sorted fraction had its genomic DNA isolated and then quantified by UV absorbance on a Nanodrop 2000c. Using the deep immunoSEQ assay, multiplex PCR amplified TCR CDR3 regions from genomic DNA. Extracted genomic DNA from each cell subset was spread evenly across all wells of several immunoSEQ 96-well plates, with each plate serving as a replicate. For sorted subsets, each replicate PCR was loaded with roughly 0.2 ug genomic DNA, equivalent to 30,000 or so T cell genomes. The purified libraries were quantified using a Qubit 3.0 fluorometer, sized with a Bioanalyzer 2100, and then quantified again using the KAPA Library Quantification kit. Each immunoSEQ 96-well plate was sequenced on its own single-read 150-cycle Illumina NextSeq 550 flow cell. In the paper's pipeline: Because the immunoSEQ output included only junctional sequences and no quality scores, the filtering could not be the same as the filtering used for full-length reads. To assign V/J genes and CDR3, sequences were annotated using PyIR, a Python wrapper for IgBLAST v1.9, with IMGT germline references. Reads were filtered out if the reads had weak V/J assignments (E-value above 1e-6), no CDR3, stop codons, out-of-frame junctions, or ambiguous translated residues. V3J clonotypes were defined as sequences sharing an identical inferred V gene, J gene, and CDR3 amino acid sequence. The percentage overlap between two repertoires was calculated by dividing the number of shared unique clonotypes by the size of the smaller repertoire. Repertoire richness was assessed with RTK rarefaction, the Chao1 estimator, and Recon v2.1 estimates of unobserved clonotypes. For all TCRbeta clonotypes obtained by the gDNA method from a few donors, generation probabilities were computed with OLGA. TCRdb's version of the immuneACCESS table is confined to in-frame rearrangements and falls short of the full clone set. An unresolved V gene accounts for under half of the shortfall where checked; the remainder is of unknown origin. V and J calls and clone size are as listed in that table; D and trimming were resolved from the DNA. This sample holds fewer than 2.5 million clones; approximately 93% were observed only once. The top ten constitute 0.36% of the sample.

Study-wide findings and limitations: Around 5% of naive CD4, 3% to 4% of naive CD8, around 2.3% of memory CD4, and approximately 0.4% of memory CD8 clonotypes were shared across several donors. Higher generation probabilities were observed for clonotypes shared by all four sorted-subset donors than for non-shared clonotypes. Rarefaction of sorted-subset datasets indicated incomplete sequencing despite the large sequencing depth. Pairwise subsampling indicated that sequencing depth was expected to affect the degree of clonotype sharing among donors. Because the study included only a small number of donors, the genetic and exposure-history diversity represented was limited. Larger estimated clonotype richness was generally found for naive subsets than for memory subsets. Sampling was restricted to blood, and TCR repertoires in tissues likely differ from the TCR repertoires found in blood.

Details on this clone: Its antigen target is currently unknown. No base quality information exists; no much larger clone differs at one position.

Its CDR3 holds 15 amino acids, cysteine through phenylalanine. The kept DNA is CDR3 alone, 45 bases in frame from the first base. The germline V gene supplies CDR1 LGHNA and CDR2 YSLEER. The V and J ends are trimmed by 4 bases and 8 bases, leaving 17 bases between them. The TCR originated in a man aged 18 to 35 in good health. Some clones in this sample may be carry-over from other donors' samples. The sequenced material came from naive CD4+ T cells from PBMCs. The cell subset or site label, read with the paper, signifies: CD45RA+ positively selected. Recombination joined TRBV4-3 with TRBJ1-4, with the D gene call left open. The base sequence is TGCGCCAGCAGCCCGGGGTCGGGAGGTGGAGAAAAACTGTTTTTT. Translated, it reads CASSPGSGGGEKLFF.